These 12 T cell receptor beta chains were sequenced from one sample in a study of shared clonotypes between healthy human individuals (dated by TCRdb to about 2020). CD8 naive samples consisted of CD45RO-negative cells that were positively selected for CCR7, yielding a CD45RA+CCR7+ population without TemRA cells. Libraries came from the immunoSEQ multiplex PCR assay. Not all clones reach the TCRdb copy of this immuneACCESS table, which keeps in-frame sequences only. Checked studies attribute under half of the gap to unresolved V genes and leave the rest unexplained. The sample table holds about 2.1 million clones, of which about 92% were seen once. The biggest ten clones account for roughly 1.7% of the sample. What was sequenced was naive CD8+ T cells from PBMCs. Interpreted using the paper, the cell subset or site label stands for: CD45RA+CCR7+. All receptors come from a man in his late teens or twenties in good health. Some clones in this sample may be carry-over from other donors' samples.

The V and J genes are TRBV2 and TRBJ2-5; 13 nucleotides line up with TRBD2. This CDR3 contains 16 residues. Germline trimming cut 4 bases from V and 3 bases from J; bases unmatched to any gene: 5. The germline gives CDR1 SNHLY, CDR2 FYNNEI. The CDR3 coding sequence is TGTGCCAGCAGTGGACTAGCGGGAGGCCCAAAAGAGACCCAGTACTTC. Its translation is CASSGLAGGPKETQYF.

The rearrangement joins TRBV19 to TRBJ2-7; TRBD1 aligns across 8 bases. CDR1 and CDR2 from the germline V gene are LNHDA and SQIVND (reference sequence). The CDR3 consists of 15 residues. The J segment lost 2 bases and the V segment lost 1 base, leaving 4 bases of the junction unmatched. The CDR3 loop is CASSIGQGTTYEQYF. The CDR3 DNA reads as TGTGCCAGTAGTATAGGACAGGGGACCACCTACGAGCAGTACTTC. Using reference TRBV19 and TRBJ2-7 for the parts outside the CDR3, the full variable domain is DGGITQSPKYLFRKEGQNVTLSCEQNLNHDAMYWYRQDPGQGLRLIYYSQIVNDFQKGDIAEGYSVSREKKESFPLTVTSAQKNPTAFYLCASSIGQGTTYEQYFGPGTRLTVT.

The chain has TRBV11-1 and TRBJ2-1; D tentatively reads TRBD1 or TRBD2 (5 bases each). The CDR3 runs to 19 residues. Germline lookup yields CDR1 SGHAT and CDR2 FQDESV (reference sequence). V shed 1 base and J shed 0 bases, with 19 bases lying between them. This CDR3 reads CASSLEAGAGFSSYNEQFF. The CDR3, as DNA: TGTGCCAGCAGCTTAGAAGCCGGGGCAGGATTTTCCTCCTACAATGAGCAGTTCTTC.

This rearrangement joins TRBV27 to TRBJ2-7; 15 bases agree with TRBD2. The CDR3 is 14 residues long. Germline CDR1 MNHEY, CDR2 SMNVEV (reference sequence). J was trimmed by 7 bases and V by 6 bases; bases with no gene match: 4. The CDR3 sequence is CASRFGTSGGEQYF. The CDR3 DNA sequence: TGTGCCAGCAGATTCGGGACTAGCGGGGGGGAGCAGTACTTC.

This chain connects TRBV28 to TRBJ2-7, with TRBD2 identical over 8 bases. Per germline, CDR1 MDHEN and CDR2 SYDVKM. CDR3 length: 16 residues. With 6 bases clipped from V and 7 bases from J, the junction kept 17 bases outside the gene matches. CDR3 region: CASSLGHGAGEREQYF. CDR3 DNA sequence: TGTGCCAGCAGCCTAGGTCATGGAGCGGGAGAGCGAGAGCAGTACTTC.

The J gene is TRBJ1-2, the V gene TRBV15, with D perhaps TRBD1 (6 bases). Per the germline V gene, CDR1 is LNHNV and CDR2 is YYDKDF (reference sequence). CDR3 length equals 15 residues. The V gene lost 5 bases and the J gene lost 4 bases, with 17 bases spanning the gap. The CDR3 is CATSQRTANIYGYTF. The CDR3 coding sequence is TGTGCCACCAGCCAGCGGACAGCTAATATCTATGGCTACACCTTC.

This sequence joins TRBV7-6 and TRBJ1-2; the D is unclear. The CDR3 sequence is 15 residues long. Between the trimmed V and J ends, which lost 4 bases and 4 bases, there was a span of 16 bases. CDR1 and CDR2 from the germline V gene are SGHVS and FNYEAQ. CDR3 DNA: TGTGCCAGCAGCTCCGGGTTCGAGGACGGCTATGGCTACACCTTC. This translates into CASSSGFEDGYGYTF.

The J gene is TRBJ2-1, the V gene TRBV11-2; no definite D call. This CDR3 is 15 amino acids long. V shed 3 bases and J shed 0 bases, with 9 bases lying between them. Germline V CDR1 and CDR2: SGHAT, FQNNGV. CDR3 loop: CASSFRHRSYNEQFF. The DNA for the CDR3 is TGTGCCAGCAGCTTCAGACATCGCTCCTACAATGAGCAGTTCTTC.

The chain links TRBV4-1 to TRBJ2-3; 10 nucleotides align to TRBD2. The CDR3 consists of 17 residues. V shed 0 bases and J 4 bases; nucleotides not matched to a gene: 7. Germline values: CDR1 MGHRA, CDR2 YSYEKL. The CDR3 bases are TGCGCCAGCAGCCAAGATCCCAGCGGGAGGGCGTCAGATACGCAGTATTTT. Amino acids: CASSQDPSGRASDTQYF.

This chain joins TRBV19 and TRBJ2-1; TRBD2 matches 13 bases. Losses at the gene ends were 5 bases for V and 8 bases for J; bases not matched to a gene: 6. CDR1 is LNHDA and CDR2 is SQIVND in the germline V gene (reference sequence). The CDR3 covers 15 residues. CDR3 coding DNA: TGTGCCAGTAGTCCGCGGACTAGCGGGAGCGATGAGCAGTTCTTC. Protein product: CASSPRTSGSDEQFF.

This rearrangement joins TRBV9 to TRBJ1-5, with a possible D match to TRBD1 (6 bases). V was pared by 3 bases and J by 7 bases, with 11 bases between. Germline V gene data show CDR1 as SGDLS and CDR2 as YYNGEE. There are 13 residues in the CDR3. CDR3 nucleotides: TGTGCCAGCAGCGACCCCAGGGGCCAGCCCCAGCATTTT. Translation: CASSDPRGQPQHF. Full variable domain (remainder filled in from reference TRBV9 and TRBJ1-5): DSGVTQTPKHLITATGQRVTLRCSPRSGDLSVYWYQQSLDQGLQFLIQYYNGEERAKGNILERFSAQQFPDLHSELNLSSLELGDSALYFCASSDPRGQPQHFGDGTRLSIL.

The chain has TRBV5-8 and TRBJ1-2; possibly TRBD1 for D (5 bases). Trimming pared 4 bases from V and 4 bases from J, leaving 14 bases between. This CDR3 is 14 amino acids long. CDR1 and CDR2 from the germline V gene are SGHTS and YDEGEE. In DNA form, the CDR3 reads TGTGCCAGCAGCGTGCGTAGGGGCGGCTATGGCTACACCTTC. It yields the protein CASSVRRGGYGYTF.